The 23 T cell receptor beta chains presented below share a single source sample, sequenced in a study of T-cell reconstitution after alpha-beta-depleted transplantation in children. Unique molecular identifiers were incorporated when the TCRbeta library was constructed. In TCRdb, the PCR reads were re-called with MiXCR into one record per CDR3 protein. This sample has 240,000 or so distinct CDR3 sequences; roughly 8.2% occur once, and the top ten carry about 6.4%. The sample here was PBMCs, mostly from graft donor cells, taken 180 days after TCRalphabeta/CD19-depleted stem cell transplant. All receptors come from a male patient younger than 18 who had a stem cell transplant for acute lymphoblastic leukemia, so the T cells may come from the graft donor.

This clonotype was detected many times. The chain carries TRBV5-1 and TRBJ1-2; no clear D gene. CDR1 and CDR2 (germline): SGHRS, YFSETQ. This CDR3 has 14 residues. Trimming pared 0 bases from V and 1 base from J, leaving 7 bases between. CDR3 amino acids: CASSLEANNYGYTF. The CDR3 bases are TGCGCCAGCAGCTTGGAGGCCAATAACTATGGCTACACCTTC.

This clonotype has ten or more counts. The rearrangement links TRBV4-1 to TRBJ2-5, with TRBD1 as a possible D gene (6 bases). Germline CDR1 MGHRA, CDR2 YSYEKL. The V gene lost 3 bases and the J gene lost 1 base, with 12 bases spanning the gap. The CDR3 runs to 15 residues. The CDR3, as DNA: TGCGCCAGCAGCCAGCAGGGGCCCCTCCAAGAGACCCAGTACTTC. Its translation: CASSQQGPLQETQYF.

J is TRBJ2-3 and V is TRBV19; weak D call: TRBD2 (5 bases). Trimming shortened V by 8 bases and J by 2 bases, and 14 bases separated the two germline ends. CDR1 LNHDA and CDR2 SQIVND come from the germline V gene (reference sequence). CDR3 length equals 14 residues. As DNA, the CDR3 is TGTGCCAGTGGACTTTCCAGTTACACAGATACGCAGTATTTT. Protein sequence: CASGLSSYTDTQYF.

This clonotype was recorded a few times. The V call is TRBV2, the J call TRBJ2-2; 9 positions agree with TRBD2. The CDR3 contains 16 residues. Unmatched junction bases numbered 9, after V lost 6 bases and J lost 4 bases. The germline CDR1 and CDR2 sequences are SNHLY and FYNNEI. CDR3 in amino acids: CASRAGGGVPTGELFF. The DNA of the CDR3 is TGTGCCAGCAGAGCCGGCGGGGGGGTACCCACCGGGGAGCTGTTTTTT. The full variable domain, completed using reference TRBV2 and TRBJ2-2, is EPEVTQTPSHQVTQMGQEVILRCVPISNHLYFYWYRQILGQKVEFLVSFYNNEISEKSEIFDDQFSVERPDGSNFTLKIRSTKLEDSAMYFCASRAGGGVPTGELFFGEGSRLTVL.

This clonotype has a count of ten or more. The chain recombines TRBV12-3 or TRBV12-4 with TRBJ2-5; D possibly uses TRBD1 or TRBD2 (5 bases each). The length of the CDR3 is 15 residues. V lost 6 bases and J lost 1, with 15 bases in between. The CDR3 spells CASRPGPRPQETQYF. The CDR3 DNA sequence: TGTGCCAGCAGACCGGGGCCCAGACCCCAAGAGACCCAGTACTTC.

Ten or more counts support this clonotype. The chain uses TRBV12-3 or TRBV12-4 and TRBJ2-5; possible D gene TRBD1, 5 bases. This CDR3 has 13 amino acids. Trimming cost V 3 bases and J 4 bases, with 9 bases left between them. This CDR3 is CASSFKGIETQYF. The CDR3 region has the DNA TGTGCCAGCAGTTTCAAGGGGATAGAGACCCAGTACTTC.

This clonotype was seen at least ten times. For the CDR3, the DNA is TGTGCCAGCAGTTCCGGGACTAGCGGTCACATTCAGTACTTC. It specifies CASSSGTSGHIQYF. The chain is built from TRBV5-8 and TRBJ2-4; the match to TRBD2 covers 11 bases. This CDR3 is 14 amino acids long. J was trimmed by 8 bases and V by 5 bases; bases with no gene match: 6. The germline gives CDR1 SGHTS, CDR2 YDEGEE.

The sample holds many counts of this clonotype. This sequence joins TRBV5-1 and TRBJ1-1; possible D gene TRBD1, 5 bases. Trimming took off 2 bases at V and 4 bases at J, with 9 bases between the two ends. CDR3 length: 13 residues. The germline gives CDR1 SGHRS, CDR2 YFSETQ. The CDR3 region has the DNA TGCGCCAGCAGCTTCGATGGGGGCACTGAAGCTTTCTTT. It is translated as CASSFDGGTEAFF.

This clonotype was seen ten or more times. The rearrangement uses TRBV19 and TRBJ1-1, with D possibly matching TRBD1 (5 bases). V was pared by 3 bases and J by 8 bases, with 10 bases between. Germline V gene lookup returns CDR1 LNHDA and CDR2 SQIVND (reference sequence). This CDR3 comprises 12 residues. CDR3 protein: CASSISGQEAFF. The CDR3 DNA reads TGTGCCAGTAGTATCTCAGGGCAAGAAGCTTTCTTT.

This clonotype was picked up many times. The chain recombines TRBV20-1 with TRBJ2-3; D gene ambiguous. The CDR3 consists of 13 residues. With 1 base removed from V and 4 bases from J, the gap between germline ends came to 9 bases. Germline CDR1 is DFQATT and CDR2 is SNEGSKA (reference sequence). The CDR3 nucleotides are TGCAGTGCTAGAGGGGATAGCCCAGATACGCAGTATTTT. It translates to CSARGDSPDTQYF.

This clonotype has a count of ten or more. This chain joins TRBV6-2 or TRBV6-3 and TRBJ2-5; TRBD2 is a possible D gene (5 bases). Germline CDR1 MNHEY, CDR2 SVGEGT. The V gene lost 2 bases and the J gene lost 5 bases, with 9 bases spanning the gap. The CDR3 runs 13 residues. Here the CDR3 DNA reads TGTGCCAGCAGTTACGTGAGGGTGGAGACCCAGTACTTC. Translation: CASSYVRVETQYF.

This clonotype was detected many times. CDR3 sequence: CASSLGTGGFGNTIYF. As DNA, the CDR3 is TGTGCCAGCAGTTTAGGGACAGGGGGCTTCGGAAACACCATATATTTT. The chain joins TRBV28 to TRBJ1-3; 12 positions match TRBD1. Germline CDR1 and CDR2: MDHEN and SYDVKM. The CDR3 consists of 16 residues. Losses at the gene ends were 2 bases for V and 4 bases for J; bases not matched to a gene: 3.

This clonotype was counted ten times or more. The CDR3 bases are TGTGCCAGCAGTTTAGATGGGCGCGGTAGGGATGGCTACACCTTC. As protein: CASSLDGRGRDGYTF. This chain uses TRBV12-3 or TRBV12-4 with TRBJ1-2; no firm D call. V dropped 1 base and J dropped 6 bases, with 15 bases sitting between them. The CDR3 runs to 15 residues.

A word on this clonotype: A read error may be the cause here, since a much bigger clone is one base away. The chain uses TRBV13 and TRBJ2-3, with D tentatively TRBD1 (7 bases). Germline CDR1 and CDR2: PRHDT and FYEKMQ (reference sequence). Trimming removed 1 base from V and 7 bases from J, with 18 bases in between. The CDR3 covers 16 residues. The CDR3: CASSLAAGGKTYTQYF. The CDR3 DNA reads TGTGCCAGCAGCTTAGCGGCAGGGGGGAAGACATATACGCAGTATTTT.

This clonotype was recorded at least ten times. This sequence joins TRBV12-3 or TRBV12-4 and TRBJ2-5, with D perhaps TRBD1 (6 bases). Deletions cut 5 bases from V and 5 bases from J, with 15 bases between. The CDR3 sequence is 14 residues long. CDR3 coding DNA: TGTGCCAGCAGTCTCCGGACAGTGCTGGAGACCCAGTACTTC. Translation gives CASSLRTVLETQYF.

This clonotype was found many times. The chain combines TRBV21-1 with TRBJ2-3; TRBD1 is the table's D call and was not checked against the DNA. TRBV21-1 is a known pseudogene. The CDR3 runs to 20 residues. CDR3 coding DNA: TGTGCCAGCAGCAAAACGGACAGTATCTTCCCGGGACCACGCACAGATACGCAGTATTTT. Protein: CASSKTDSIFPGPRTDTQYF.

This clonotype was seen repeatedly, ten times or more. The V call is TRBV6-1, the J call TRBJ1-1, with 9 nucleotides matching TRBD1. This CDR3 has 16 amino acids. Losses at the gene ends were 6 bases for V and 0 bases for J; bases not matched to a gene: 8. Germline loops: CDR1 MNHNS, CDR2 SASEGT. This CDR3 is CASSPPGTGLNTEAFF. CDR3 coding DNA: TGTGCCAGCAGCCCTCCCGGGACAGGGCTGAACACTGAAGCTTTCTTT.

This clonotype was observed many times. The V call is TRBV3-1, the J call TRBJ2-4; D is unresolved. The CDR3 has 15 amino acids. V was trimmed by 0 bases and J by 0 bases, leaving 6 bases between them. Germline lookup yields CDR1 LGHDT and CDR2 YNNKEL (reference sequence). CDR3 region: CASSQDRLAKNIQYF. The CDR3 bases are TGTGCCAGCAGCCAAGATAGGTTAGCCAAAAACATTCAGTACTTC.

In this sample, this clonotype turned up a few times. The chain uses TRBV4-3 and TRBJ2-7; D possibly corresponds to TRBD2 (6 bases). The V end was cut by 0 bases, the J end by 0 bases, with 18 bases between. The CDR3 consists of 18 residues. In germline, CDR1 is LGHNA, CDR2 YSLEER. The CDR3 DNA is TGCGCCAGCAGCCAAGAGTTGTTGGGGCTCGGGAGCTCCTACGAGCAGTACTTC. Translation: CASSQELLGLGSSYEQYF.

Only a few counts were recorded for this clonotype. The rearrangement joins TRBV7-9 to TRBJ2-1; 8 bases are a match to TRBD2. Germline V gives CDR1 SEHNR, CDR2 FQNEAQ (reference sequence). The CDR3 covers 16 residues. V shed 5 bases and J 3 bases; nucleotides not matched to a gene: 9. The DNA for the CDR3 is TGTGCCAGCAGCCAGTCTTCGCGGGAGGACTACAATGAGCAGTTCTTC. Translating it yields CASSQSSREDYNEQFF.

This clonotype was recorded at least ten times. The chain links TRBV5-1 to TRBJ2-7; 10 positions match TRBD1. V trimming: 4 bases; J trimming: 5 bases; junction bases outside the gene matches: 9. Germline V gene data show CDR1 as SGHRS and CDR2 as YFSETQ. This CDR3 comprises 15 residues. The CDR3, as DNA: TGCGCCAGCAGCCCGGTGACAGGGGGCTGGGACGAGCAGTACTTC. Its translation: CASSPVTGGWDEQYF.

This clonotype was found many times. The chain uses TRBV6-1 and TRBJ1-1; no clear D. CDR1 and CDR2 (germline): MNHNS, SASEGT. Trimming pared 2 bases from V and 4 bases from J, leaving 8 bases between. The CDR3 is made up of 13 amino acids. The CDR3 DNA follows: TGTGCCAGCAGTGAACAGGAGGGCACTGAAGCTTTCTTT. Translating it yields CASSEQEGTEAFF.

This clonotype was counted many times. V and J are TRBV12-3 or TRBV12-4 and TRBJ1-2; TRBD1 matches at 9 bases. This CDR3 has 14 amino acids. V lost 6 bases, J lost 2 bases, and 4 bases stayed unmatched. The CDR3, as DNA: TGTGCCAGCAGCCAGGGGACAGGGAACTATGGCTACACCTTC. It is translated as CASSQGTGNYGYTF.